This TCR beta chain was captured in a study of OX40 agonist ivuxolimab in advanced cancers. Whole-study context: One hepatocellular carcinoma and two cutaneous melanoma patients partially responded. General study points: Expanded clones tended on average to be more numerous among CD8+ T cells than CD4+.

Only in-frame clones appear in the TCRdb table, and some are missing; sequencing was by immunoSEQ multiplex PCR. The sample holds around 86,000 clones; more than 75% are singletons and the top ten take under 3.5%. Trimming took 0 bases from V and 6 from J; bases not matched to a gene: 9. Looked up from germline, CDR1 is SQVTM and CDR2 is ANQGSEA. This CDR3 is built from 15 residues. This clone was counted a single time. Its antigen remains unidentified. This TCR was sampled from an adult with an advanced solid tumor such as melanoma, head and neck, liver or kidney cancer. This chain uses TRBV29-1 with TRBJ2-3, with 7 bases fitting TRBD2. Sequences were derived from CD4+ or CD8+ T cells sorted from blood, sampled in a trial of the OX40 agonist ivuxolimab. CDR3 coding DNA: TGCAGCGTTGAAGATATCGGGGAGGGTGGGGATACGCAGTATTTT. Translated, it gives CSVEDIGEGGDTQYF.